The 8 T cell receptor beta chains presented below share a single source sample, sequenced in a study of shared T cell receptors in the human thymus. Repertoires were generated with immunoSEQ multiplex PCR, while TCRdb's copy carries only in-frame clones and drops some. The data show more than 550,000 clones, 80% to 90% seen once. These data were also reused for a study on human thymus T cells.

Sequencing was carried out using thymocytes. These receptors came from a girl less than two years old with a congenital heart defect.

The chain uses TRBV10-2 and TRBJ2-7; 7 nucleotides match TRBD2. The V gene end was trimmed by 3 bases and the J gene end by 4 bases; junction bases not matched to a gene: 9. CDR1 is WSHSY and CDR2 is SAAADI in the germline V gene. This CDR3 is 15 amino acids long. The CDR3 DNA reads TGCGCCAGCAGTGATTTGGCGGGGGTCGTGTACGAGCAGTACTTC. Translating it yields CASSDLAGVVYEQYF.

V gene TRBV6-1 combines with J gene TRBJ1-4, with D perhaps matching TRBD1 (6 bases). The CDR3 loop spans 19 amino acids. Per germline, CDR1 MNHNS and CDR2 SASEGT. Trimming left V 1 base short and J 0 bases short, with 18 bases between. The DNA of the CDR3 is TGTGCCAGCAGTGAAGGCAGGGGTCTCCGTCGTTCAACTAATGAAAAACTGTTTTTT. Encoded protein: CASSEGRGLRRSTNEKLFF.

V is TRBV5-4 and J is TRBJ2-5; unclear D gene. Trimming removed 4 bases at V and 3 bases at J, with 16 bases between. This CDR3 has 15 amino acids. CDR1 is SGHNT, CDR2 YYREEE, per germline (reference sequence). The DNA of the CDR3 is TGTGCCAGCAGCAGCAGGTCCCCCCTAAAAGAGACCCAGTACTTC. Amino acids: CASSSRSPLKETQYF.

V gene TRBV19 combines with J gene TRBJ1-5; a possible D gene is TRBD1 (5 bases). The CDR3 contains 15 residues. Germline loops: CDR1 LNHDA, CDR2 SQIVND (reference sequence). With 7 bases removed from V and 0 bases from J, the gap between germline ends came to 13 bases. CDR3 loop: CASKRTRNSNQPQHF. In DNA form, the CDR3 reads TGTGCCAGTAAAAGGACACGTAATAGCAATCAGCCCCAGCATTTT.

V usage is TRBV5-1 and J usage is TRBJ2-3; TRBD2 might be the D (6 bases). Germline V gene lookup returns CDR1 SGHRS and CDR2 YFSETQ. Deletions cut 4 bases from V and 1 base from J, with 13 bases between. The CDR3 length is 15 residues. CDR3 coding DNA: TGCGCCAGCAGCGAGAGGCGGGGAGGCACAGATACGCAGTATTTT. Encoded protein: CASSERRGGTDTQYF.

This chain links TRBV4-1 with TRBJ1-2, with D maybe TRBD1 (6 bases). Trimming left V 2 bases short and J 3 bases short, with 16 bases between. The CDR3 is 16 amino acids. Looked up from germline, CDR1 is MGHRA and CDR2 is YSYEKL. The CDR3 bases are TGCGCCAGCAGCCAAATCAGGGGTAGGGTTGACTATGGCTACACCTTC. Amino acid sequence: CASSQIRGRVDYGYTF.

This chain uses TRBV7-6 with TRBJ2-3; possible D gene TRBD1, 6 bases. The CDR3 totals 16 residues. V was clipped by 4 bases and J by 2 bases, with 16 bases between them. Per germline, CDR1 SGHVS and CDR2 FNYEAQ. CDR3 sequence: CASSSSPGHLTDTQYF. The CDR3 bases are TGTGCCAGCAGCTCTTCACCGGGACACCTCACAGATACGCAGTATTTT.

This chain connects TRBV9 to TRBJ1-1; D is ambiguous. The length of the CDR3 is 15 residues. The germline V gene encodes CDR1 SGDLS and CDR2 YYNGEE. The ends were cut back, 3 bases at V and 8 bases at J, with 20 bases in the middle. Written as DNA, the CDR3 is TGTGCCAGCAGCGCCACCGGGTCTACACCCGCGGAAGCTTTCTTT. This gives the protein CASSATGSTPAEAFF. Combining the CDR3 with reference TRBV9 and TRBJ1-1 gives the whole variable domain DSGVTQTPKHLITATGQRVTLRCSPRSGDLSVYWYQQSLDQGLQFLIQYYNGEERAKGNILERFSAQQFPDLHSELNLSSLELGDSALYFCASSATGSTPAEAFFGQGTRLTVV.